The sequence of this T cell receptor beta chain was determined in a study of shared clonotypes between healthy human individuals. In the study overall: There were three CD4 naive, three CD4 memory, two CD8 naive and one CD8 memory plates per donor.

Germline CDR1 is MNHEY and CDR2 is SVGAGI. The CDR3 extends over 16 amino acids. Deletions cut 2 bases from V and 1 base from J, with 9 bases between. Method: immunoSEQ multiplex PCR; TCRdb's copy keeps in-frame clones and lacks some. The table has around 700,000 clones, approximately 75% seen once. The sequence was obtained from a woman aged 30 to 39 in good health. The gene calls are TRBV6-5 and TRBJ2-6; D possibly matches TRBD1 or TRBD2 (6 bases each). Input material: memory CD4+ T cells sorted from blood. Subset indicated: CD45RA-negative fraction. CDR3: CASSYEGGSGANVLTF. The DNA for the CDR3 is TGTGCCAGCAGTTACGAGGGGGGATCTGGGGCCAACGTCCTGACTTTC.